These T cell receptor beta chains were read from a single sample in a study of blood T cells in healthy people across ages. TCRdb recomputed calls from the 5' RACE reads with MiXCR, one row per CDR3 protein. The sample has some 1.4 million distinct CDR3 sequences; around two fifths are singletons. What was sequenced was blood. The receptors stem from a woman aged 18-30 years in good health. The conserved cysteine and the conserved F or W are not part of the CDR3 here.

v_gene: TRBV12-5; j_gene: TRBJ2-7; CDR3aa: ASGLVNRAGRKY
v_gene: TRBV6-8; j_gene: TRBJ2-1; CDR3aa: ATLAGYNEQF
v_gene: TRBV6-5; j_gene: TRBJ1-2; CDR3aa: ASSPRGAGYT
v_gene: TRBV5-1; j_gene: TRBJ1-2; CDR3aa: ASSLDGGGSGYT
v_gene: TRBV12-3/TRBV12-4; j_gene: TRBJ1-1; CDR3aa: ASSNRGGNTEAF
v_gene: TRBV7-3; j_gene: TRBJ2-5; CDR3aa: ASSTGLEAETQY
v_gene: TRBV5-4; j_gene: TRBJ2-1; CDR3aa: ASSGMGQGNNEQF
v_gene: TRBV5-1; j_gene: TRBJ2-7; CDR3aa: ASSLDGSTYNEQY
v_gene: TRBV5-1; j_gene: TRBJ1-2; CDR3aa: ASSGQVIGYT
v_gene: TRBV20-1; j_gene: TRBJ1-1; CDR3aa: SARVQGNTEAF
v_gene: TRBV6-2/TRBV6-3; j_gene: TRBJ2-7; CDR3aa: ASSYSISEQY
v_gene: TRBV6-1; j_gene: TRBJ1-1; CDR3aa: ASRDRGLNTEAF
v_gene: TRBV25-1; j_gene: TRBJ1-1; CDR3aa: ASSAQFTEAF
v_gene: TRBV11-3; j_gene: TRBJ2-1; CDR3aa: ASSLDLRDEQF
v_gene: TRBV10-3; j_gene: TRBJ1-1; CDR3aa: AISESAGIFPEAF
v_gene: TRBV12-3/TRBV12-4; j_gene: TRBJ1-1; CDR3aa: ASSLGTGGIEAF
v_gene: TRBV4-2; j_gene: NA; CDR3aa: ASSQETAGGGYEQY
v_gene: TRBV6-1; j_gene: TRBJ1-2; CDR3aa: ASTPTQGSGYGNT
v_gene: TRBV6-1; j_gene: TRBJ2-2; CDR3aa: ASGRNYTGELF
v_gene: TRBV7-2; j_gene: TRBJ2-2; CDR3aa: ASSLAHGTPGELF
v_gene: TRBV5-6; j_gene: TRBJ1-2; CDR3aa: ASSFAHGYT
v_gene: TRBV21-1; j_gene: NA; CDR3aa: ASSKVAGETSGTNEQY
v_gene: TRBV29-1; j_gene: TRBJ2-2; CDR3aa: SVEGDLPGELF
v_gene: TRBV3-1; j_gene: TRBJ1-1; CDR3aa: ASSQATGTSEAF
v_gene: TRBV3-1; j_gene: TRBJ2-3; CDR3aa: ASSQSGGSADTQY
v_gene: TRBV6-5; j_gene: TRBJ1-5; CDR3aa: ASSPGGMVQPQH
v_gene: TRBV20-1; j_gene: TRBJ1-1; CDR3aa: RPDSMNTEAF
v_gene: TRBV20-1; j_gene: TRBJ1-1; CDR3aa: SARASNANTEAF